The 8 T cell receptor beta chains presented below share a single source sample, sequenced in a study of cytomegalovirus exposure and HLA in healthy donors. Sequencing used immunoSEQ multiplex PCR; TCRdb keeps in-frame clones, though not all of them. This sample has about 150,000 clones, with approximately 86% found just once. The material sequenced was PBMCs. These receptor sequences come from a human donor in good health.

The CDR3 nucleotides are TGTGCCAGCAGTTTACTGGGACTAGAGGACAATGAGCAGTTCTTC. Translating it yields CASSLLGLEDNEQFF. The chain has TRBV27 and TRBJ2-1, with 8 bases that match TRBD2. Trimming at V came to 2 bases and at J to 5 bases, leaving 5 bases not matched to a gene. The CDR3 runs 15 residues. Germline V CDR1 and CDR2: MNHEY, SMNVEV (reference sequence).

This clone came up once. CDR3 protein: CASSLSPINEQFF. In DNA form, the CDR3 reads TGTGCCAGCAGTTTATCACCTATCAATGAGCAGTTCTTC. This chain joins TRBV27 and TRBJ2-1; D gene unclear. This CDR3 spans 13 amino acids. Trimming shortened V by 0 bases and J by 6 bases, and 6 bases separated the two germline ends. CDR1 is MNHEY and CDR2 is SMNVEV in the germline V gene (reference sequence).

This clone has more than one count but fewer than ten. The chain employs TRBV6-1 and TRBJ1-5; tentative D call: TRBD1 (5 bases). CDR3 length equals 14 residues. Germline CDR1 and CDR2: MNHNS and SASEGT. Trimming pared 2 bases from V and 7 bases from J, leaving 12 bases between. The CDR3 bases are TGTGCCAGCAGTGAATTGGCAGGGCGACAGCCCCAGCATTTT. As protein: CASSELAGRQPQHF.

The chain is built from TRBV6-1 and TRBJ2-7; 10 nucleotides match TRBD1. The germline CDR1 and CDR2 sequences are MNHNS and SASEGT. The CDR3 consists of 15 residues. J gave up 11 bases and V 3 bases, and 13 bases lay outside the gene matches. DNA of the CDR3: TGTGCCAGCAGTGAGCGCGGGACAGGGGCCCAGGAGAAGTACTTC. It yields the protein CASSERGTGAQEKYF.

This clone was recorded once. J is TRBJ2-5 and V is TRBV5-1, with 16 nucleotides matching TRBD2. Germline CDR1 and CDR2: SGHRS and YFSETQ. The CDR3 is made up of 16 amino acids. The junction had 5 bases not matched to a gene; V was cut back by 4 bases and J by 5 bases. The CDR3 region is CASSVTGLAGGETQYF. CDR3 DNA: TGCGCCAGCAGCGTTACGGGACTAGCGGGAGGGGAGACCCAGTACTTC.

The rearrangement uses TRBV6-5 and TRBJ2-7; D gene ambiguous. Between the trimmed V and J ends, which lost 6 bases and 1 base, there was a span of 10 bases. From germline, CDR1 is MNHEY and CDR2 SVGAGI. This CDR3 contains 13 residues. CDR3: CASSGFLSYEQYF. Written as DNA, the CDR3 is TGTGCCAGCAGCGGGTTTCTATCCTACGAGCAGTACTTC.

As concerns this clone: A much bigger clone sits one base away, suggesting this may be a read error. The rearrangement joins TRBV27 to TRBJ1-1; tentative D call: TRBD1 (5 bases). Germline loops: CDR1 MNHEY, CDR2 SMNVEV (reference sequence). Trimming left V 2 bases short and J 3 bases short, with 7 bases between. This CDR3 contains 13 residues. The CDR3 DNA follows: TGTGCCAGCAGTTTAGGAGGGGACACTGAAGCTTTCTTT. Encoded protein: CASSLGGDTEAFF.

A few counts support this clone. This chain uses TRBV7-9 with TRBJ2-7; weak D call: TRBD1 (6 bases). V was shortened by 5 bases and J by 2 bases, with 13 bases between the two germline ends. The germline gives CDR1 SEHNR, CDR2 FQNEAQ (reference sequence). The CDR3 is made up of 14 amino acids. The CDR3 nucleotides read TGTGCCAGCAGCCCAAACAGGGTACCCTACGAGCAGTACTTC. Its translation: CASSPNRVPYEQYF.